Each of the 5 T cell receptor beta chains below was sequenced from the same sample in a study of shared clonotypes between healthy human individuals. Clones were sequenced by immunoSEQ multiplex PCR, and TCRdb holds only the in-frame ones, with some missing. The sample contains more than 2,000,000 clones, roughly nine tenths of which appear only once. The sample consisted of naive CD4+ T cells sorted from blood. As to subset: CD45RA+ positively selected. These receptors originate from a man between 18 and 35 years old in good health.

The chain recombines TRBV6-5 with TRBJ2-1; 10 nucleotides match TRBD2. This CDR3 comprises 16 residues. The germline V gene has CDR1 MNHEY and CDR2 SVGAGI. With 0 bases clipped from V and 8 bases from J, the junction kept 7 bases outside the gene matches. CDR3 in amino acids: CASSYSRASGSDEQFF. The CDR3 nucleotides read TGTGCCAGCAGTTACTCGAGGGCTAGCGGGAGCGATGAGCAGTTCTTC.

The chain combines TRBV11-3 with TRBJ2-1, with a possible D match to TRBD2 (5 bases). Germline CDR1 and CDR2: SGHNT and YENEEA. Deletions cut 0 bases from V and 9 bases from J, with 9 bases between. The CDR3 runs to 13 residues. In nucleotides, the CDR3 is TGTGCCAGCAGCTTAGAAGGAGGCGGTGAGCAGTTCTTC. Translation: CASSLEGGGEQFF. Full variable domain (remainder filled in from reference TRBV11-3 and TRBJ2-1): EAGVVQSPRYKIIEKKQPVAFWCNPISGHNTLYWYLQNLGQGPELLIRYENEEAVDDSQLPKDRFSAERLKGVDSTLKIQPAELGDSAVYLCASSLEGGGEQFFGPGTRLTVL.

This CDR3 reads CASSGWTGGADEKLFF. DNA of the CDR3: TGTGCCAGCAGTGGGTGGACAGGGGGCGCCGATGAAAAACTGTTTTTT. The chain joins TRBV25-1 to TRBJ1-4; 11 bases agree with TRBD1. Germline V gene data show CDR1 as MGHDK and CDR2 as SYGVNS. CDR3 length: 16 residues. The junction had 7 bases not matched to a gene; V was cut back by 4 bases and J by 6 bases. The variable domain in full, with the rest retrieved from reference TRBV25-1 and TRBJ1-4, is EADIYQTPRYLVIGTGKKITLECSQTMGHDKMYWYQQDPGMELHLIHYSYGVNSTEKGDLSSESTVSRIRTEHFPLTLESARPSHTSQYLCASSGWTGGADEKLFFGSGTQLSVL.

The chain joins TRBV9 to TRBJ1-2; D is perhaps TRBD1 (6 bases). CDR1 and CDR2 from the germline V gene are SGDLS and YYNGEE. The CDR3 runs to 14 residues. The ends were cut back, 5 bases at V and 4 bases at J, with 15 bases in the middle. The CDR3 DNA reads TGTGCCAGCAGTCCTTCCGACAGGTTCTATGGCTACACCTTC. It codes for CASSPSDRFYGYTF.

This clone occurred a few times. In DNA, the CDR3 is TGTGCCTGGAGGGGGGATTACAATCAGCCCCAGCATTTT. Translation: CAWRGDYNQPQHF. The genes are TRBV30 and TRBJ1-5; weak D call: TRBD1 (5 bases). Germline V gives CDR1 GTSNPN, CDR2 SVGIG (reference sequence). With 3 bases removed from V and 3 bases from J, the gap between germline ends came to 9 bases. The length of the CDR3 is 13 residues. Together with reference TRBV30 and TRBJ1-5, the CDR3 gives the full variable domain: SQTIHQWPATLVQPVGSPLSLECTVEGTSNPNLYWYRQAAGRGLQLLFYSVGIGQISSEVPQNLSASRPQDRQFILSSKKLLLSDSGFYLCAWRGDYNQPQHFGDGTRLSIL.